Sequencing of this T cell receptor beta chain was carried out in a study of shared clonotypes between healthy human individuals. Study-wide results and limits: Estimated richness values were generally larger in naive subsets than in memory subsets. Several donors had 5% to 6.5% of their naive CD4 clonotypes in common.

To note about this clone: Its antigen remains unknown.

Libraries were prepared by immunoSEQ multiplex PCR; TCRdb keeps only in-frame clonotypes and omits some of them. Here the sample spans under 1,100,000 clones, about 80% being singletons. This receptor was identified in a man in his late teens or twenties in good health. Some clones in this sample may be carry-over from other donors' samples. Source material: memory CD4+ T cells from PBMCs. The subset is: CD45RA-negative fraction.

The CDR3, as DNA: TGTGCCAGCAGTCGCCCCCGGGACAGGGACATCAATGAGCAGTTCTTC. Translating gives CASSRPRDRDINEQFF. The chain couples TRBV2 to TRBJ2-1, with 9 bases matching TRBD1. Germline V gives CDR1 SNHLY, CDR2 FYNNEI. The CDR3 is 16 residues long. Unmatched junction bases numbered 11, after V lost 5 bases and J lost 6 bases.